This is a list of T cell receptor beta chains from one sample in a study of blood T cell repertoires in COVID-19. Clones were sequenced by immunoSEQ multiplex PCR, and TCRdb holds only the in-frame ones, with some missing. The data hold almost 350,000 clones, with 88% observed a single time. Source material: PBMCs or T cells enriched from blood (not recorded which). The receptors stem from a woman in her 30s who had been exposed to COVID-19. Each CDR3 is given with its conserved first and last residue. The D gene is left open where the match is weak. A row's size may be missing; if present it is once, few, many or a size class.

abundance: NA; d_gene: TRBD1; j_gene: TRBJ1-5; v_gene: TRBV19; CDR3aa: CASSIRTGFNQPQHF; CDR3nt: TGTGCCAGTAGTATAAGGACAGGGTTCAATCAGCCCCAGCATTTT
abundance: NA; d_gene: NA; j_gene: TRBJ2-7; v_gene: TRBV28; CDR3aa: CASSPGRMDEQYF; CDR3nt: TGTGCCAGCAGCCCCGGGAGAATGGACGAGCAGTACTTC
abundance: NA; d_gene: TRBD2; j_gene: TRBJ2-2; v_gene: TRBV4-2; CDR3aa: CASSPGLAGNTGELFF; CDR3nt: TGTGCCAGCAGCCCGGGACTAGCGGGGAACACCGGGGAGCTGTTTTTT
abundance: NA; d_gene: NA; j_gene: TRBJ2-1; v_gene: TRBV2; CDR3aa: CASKTDFSYNEQFF; CDR3nt: TGTGCCAGCAAGACGGACTTCTCCTACAATGAGCAGTTCTTC
abundance: NA; d_gene: NA; j_gene: TRBJ1-1; v_gene: TRBV12-3/TRBV12-4; CDR3aa: CASSSLESEAFF; CDR3nt: TGTGCCAGCAGTTCCCTGGAGTCTGAAGCTTTCTTT
abundance: NA; d_gene: TRBD1; j_gene: TRBJ2-2; v_gene: TRBV25-1; CDR3aa: CASTKEMTGTGTGELFF; CDR3nt: TGTGCCAGCACAAAAGAAATGACAGGGACGGGTACCGGGGAGCTGTTTTTT
abundance: NA; d_gene: NA; j_gene: TRBJ2-2; v_gene: TRBV24-1; CDR3aa: CATSDPYRANTGELFF; CDR3nt: TGTGCCACCAGTGATCCTTACAGGGCGAACACCGGGGAGCTGTTTTTT
abundance: few; d_gene: TRBD1; j_gene: TRBJ1-6; v_gene: TRBV11-2; CDR3aa: CASSLPWTGGELYNSPLHF; CDR3nt: TGTGCCAGCAGCCTACCCTGGACAGGGGGCGAGCTGTATAATTCACCCCTCCACTTT
abundance: NA; d_gene: NA; j_gene: TRBJ2-7; v_gene: TRBV15; CDR3aa: CATSAPSYEQYF; CDR3nt: TGTGCCACCAGCGCCCCCAGCTACGAGCAGTACTTC
abundance: NA; d_gene: TRBD1; j_gene: TRBJ2-2; v_gene: TRBV7-3; CDR3aa: CASSRDRRNTGELFF; CDR3nt: TGTGCCAGCAGCCGGGACAGGAGAAACACCGGGGAGCTGTTTTTT
abundance: once; d_gene: NA; j_gene: TRBJ1-1; v_gene: TRBV5-1; CDR3aa: CASSLVPESGTEAFF; CDR3nt: TGCGCCAGCAGCTTGGTCCCGGAATCGGGCACTGAAGCTTTCTTT
abundance: NA; d_gene: NA; j_gene: TRBJ1-4; v_gene: TRBV5-1; CDR3aa: CASSLHGTTTNEKLFF; CDR3nt: TGCGCCAGCAGCTTGCACGGGACAACAACTAATGAAAAACTGTTTTTT
abundance: once; d_gene: NA; j_gene: TRBJ1-5; v_gene: TRBV12-3/TRBV12-4; CDR3aa: CASSFRVGQPQHF; CDR3nt: TGTGCCAGCAGTTTCAGGGTTGGTCAGCCCCAGCATTTT
abundance: NA; d_gene: TRBD2; j_gene: TRBJ2-3; v_gene: TRBV3-1/TRBV3-2; CDR3aa: CASTSWASGSGGTDTQYF; CDR3nt: TGTGCCAGCACATCTTGGGCTAGCGGGAGTGGTGGCACAGATACGCAGTATTTT
abundance: NA; d_gene: TRBD1; j_gene: TRBJ1-5; v_gene: TRBV5-1; CDR3aa: CASSTGQGGQPQHF; CDR3nt: TGCGCCAGCAGCACCGGACAGGGAGGACAGCCCCAGCATTTT
abundance: NA; d_gene: TRBD2; j_gene: TRBJ2-7; v_gene: TRBV5-4; CDR3aa: CASSLGGTILYEQYF; CDR3nt: TGTGCCAGCAGCTTGGGGGGGACTATCCTCTACGAGCAGTACTTC
abundance: NA; d_gene: TRBD1; j_gene: TRBJ1-4; v_gene: TRBV2; CDR3aa: CASSAQGAYPNEKLFF; CDR3nt: TGTGCCAGCAGTGCCCAGGGGGCCTATCCGAATGAAAAACTGTTTTTT
abundance: NA; d_gene: NA; j_gene: TRBJ1-2; v_gene: TRBV28; CDR3aa: CATEDSSLWGYTF; CDR3nt: TGTGCCACTGAGGACAGTTCTCTATGGGGCTACACCTTC
abundance: NA; d_gene: TRBD2; j_gene: TRBJ2-3; v_gene: TRBV28; CDR3aa: CASTIAGSTDTQYF; CDR3nt: TGTGCCAGCACCATAGCGGGTAGCACAGATACGCAGTATTTT
abundance: NA; d_gene: TRBD2; j_gene: TRBJ2-7; v_gene: TRBV13; CDR3aa: CASSFHPTSGSYEQYF; CDR3nt: TGTGCCAGCAGCTTCCACCCGACTAGCGGGAGCTACGAGCAGTACTTC
abundance: NA; d_gene: NA; j_gene: TRBJ1-1; v_gene: TRBV18; CDR3aa: CASSPKAGKGNTEAFF; CDR3nt: TGTGCCAGCTCACCTAAGGCAGGGAAGGGGAACACTGAAGCTTTCTTT
abundance: NA; d_gene: NA; j_gene: TRBJ1-2; v_gene: TRBV2; CDR3aa: CASSDPDTTDTF; CDR3nt: TGTGCCAGCAGTGACCCGGACACGACCGACACCTTC
abundance: NA; d_gene: NA; j_gene: TRBJ2-3; v_gene: TRBV19; CDR3aa: CASMQGGTDTQYF; CDR3nt: TGTGCCAGTATGCAGGGTGGGACAGATACGCAGTATTTT
abundance: NA; d_gene: NA; j_gene: TRBJ2-5; v_gene: TRBV7-9; CDR3aa: CASSFWVGGQETQYF; CDR3nt: TGTGCCAGCAGCTTCTGGGTTGGGGGGCAAGAGACCCAGTACTTC
abundance: once; d_gene: NA; j_gene: TRBJ1-2; v_gene: TRBV28; CDR3aa: CASSLGAGFGYTF; CDR3nt: TGTGCCAGCAGCCTCGGGGCGGGGTTTGGCTACACCTTC
abundance: once; d_gene: NA; j_gene: TRBJ1-5; v_gene: TRBV29-1; CDR3aa: CSVGRENQPQHF; CDR3nt: TGCAGCGTTGGCAGGGAAAATCAGCCCCAGCATTTT
abundance: once; d_gene: TRBD1; j_gene: TRBJ2-7; v_gene: TRBV30; CDR3aa: CAWSARTGGEQYF; CDR3nt: TGTGCCTGGAGTGCAAGGACAGGGGGCGAGCAGTACTTC
abundance: NA; d_gene: NA; j_gene: TRBJ2-7; v_gene: TRBV7-2; CDR3aa: CASSLQGGLNYEQYF; CDR3nt: TGTGCCAGCAGCTTACAAGGAGGACTGAACTACGAGCAGTACTTC
abundance: NA; d_gene: TRBD1; j_gene: TRBJ1-1; v_gene: TRBV19; CDR3aa: CASMGWRTGTTEAFF; CDR3nt: TGTGCCAGTATGGGATGGAGGACAGGCACCACTGAAGCTTTCTTT
abundance: NA; d_gene: NA; j_gene: TRBJ1-1; v_gene: TRBV6-1; CDR3aa: CASSDRQMNTEAFF; CDR3nt: TGTGCCAGCAGTGACAGACAGATGAACACTGAAGCTTTCTTT
abundance: NA; d_gene: NA; j_gene: TRBJ1-1; v_gene: TRBV5-4; CDR3aa: CASSLARARGDTEAFF; CDR3nt: TGTGCCAGCAGCTTGGCTCGGGCTCGGGGAGACACTGAAGCTTTCTTT
abundance: NA; d_gene: NA; j_gene: TRBJ2-7; v_gene: TRBV13; CDR3aa: CASSSQYEQYF; CDR3nt: TGTGCCAGCAGCTCCCAGTACGAGCAGTACTTC